This T cell receptor beta chain was recovered during a study of blood T cell repertoires in COVID-19. About the study: Samples representing acute and convalescent COVID-19 were sourced from the United States, Italy and Spain.

Germline lookup yields CDR1 LGHNA and CDR2 YSLEER. This CDR3 has 14 residues. Deletions cut 3 bases from V and 3 bases from J, with 12 bases between. TCRdb keeps only in-frame clones here, not all; method: immunoSEQ multiplex PCR. The repertoire consists of more than 95,000 clones, with just under 85% occurring once and the leading ten covering roughly 3.4%. The clonotype originates from a woman of 80 years or more with active or convalescent COVID-19. This chain joins TRBV4-3 and TRBJ2-7; TRBD2 might be the D (7 bases). Sequences were obtained from peripheral blood. CDR3 DNA sequence: TGCGCCAGCAGCCATCGAGGGGGGGACTACGAGCAGTACTTC. Its protein product is CASSHRGGDYEQYF.